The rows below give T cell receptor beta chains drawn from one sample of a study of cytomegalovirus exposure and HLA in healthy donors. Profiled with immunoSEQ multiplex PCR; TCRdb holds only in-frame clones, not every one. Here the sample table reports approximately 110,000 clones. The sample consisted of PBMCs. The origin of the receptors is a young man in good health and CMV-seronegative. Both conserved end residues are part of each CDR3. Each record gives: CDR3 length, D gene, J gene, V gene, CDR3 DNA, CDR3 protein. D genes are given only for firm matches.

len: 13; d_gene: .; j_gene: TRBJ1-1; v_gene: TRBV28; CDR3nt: TGTGCCAGCAGTTTGGTCGGAGGGACTGAAGCTTTCTTT; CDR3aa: CASSLVGGTEAFF
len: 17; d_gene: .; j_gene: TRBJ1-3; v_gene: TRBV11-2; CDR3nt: TGTGCCAGCAGCTTAATCCCGGGACAAAGCTCTGGAAACACCATATATTTT; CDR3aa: CASSLIPGQSSGNTIYF
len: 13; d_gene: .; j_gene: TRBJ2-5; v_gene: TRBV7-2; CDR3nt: TGTGCCAGCAGCCAGGGACTTCTGGAGACCCAGTACTTC; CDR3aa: CASSQGLLETQYF
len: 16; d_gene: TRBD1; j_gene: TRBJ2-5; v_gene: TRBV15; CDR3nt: TGTGCCACCAGCAGGCCGAGGGGGGACAGGAAGGAGACCCAGTACTTC; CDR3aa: CATSRPRGDRKETQYF
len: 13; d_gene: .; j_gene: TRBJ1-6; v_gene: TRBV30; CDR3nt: TGTGCCTGGCAGGGCACTGATAATTCACCCCTCCACTTT; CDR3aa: CAWQGTDNSPLHF
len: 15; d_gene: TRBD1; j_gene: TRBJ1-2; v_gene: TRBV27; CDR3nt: TGTGCCAGCAGGTTAGGGACAGGGGCAAACTATGGCTACACCTTC; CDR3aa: CASRLGTGANYGYTF
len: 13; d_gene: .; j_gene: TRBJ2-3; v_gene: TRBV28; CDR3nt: TGTGCCAGCAGGGGCTTGGGTACAGATACGCAGTATTTT; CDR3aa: CASRGLGTDTQYF
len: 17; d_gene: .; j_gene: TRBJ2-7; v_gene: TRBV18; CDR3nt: TGTGCCAGCTCACCACCACGAGACACCCCATCCGGCTACGAGCAGTACTTC; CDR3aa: CASSPPRDTPSGYEQYF
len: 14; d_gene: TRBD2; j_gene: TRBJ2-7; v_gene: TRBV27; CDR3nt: TGTGCCAGCAGCAAGTCTAGCGGTTACTACGAGCAGTACTTC; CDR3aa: CASSKSSGYYEQYF
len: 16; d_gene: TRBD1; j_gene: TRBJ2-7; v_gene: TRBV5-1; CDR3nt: TGCGCCAGCAGCAGACGAACGACAGGGAATATGGACGAGCAGTACTTC; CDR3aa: CASSRRTTGNMDEQYF
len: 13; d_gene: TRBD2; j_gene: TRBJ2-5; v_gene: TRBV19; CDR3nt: TGTGCCAGTACCGCGGGAGCATGGGAGACCCAGTACTTC; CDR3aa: CASTAGAWETQYF
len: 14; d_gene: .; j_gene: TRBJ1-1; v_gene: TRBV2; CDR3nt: TGTGCCAGCAGTGAAAGCAGGGCCCAGATCGGGGCTTTCTTT; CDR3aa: CASSESRAQIGAFF
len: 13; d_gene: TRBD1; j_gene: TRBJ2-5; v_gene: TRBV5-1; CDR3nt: TGCGCCAGCAGCCTCTGGACAGGGGAGACCCAGTACTTC; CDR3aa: CASSLWTGETQYF
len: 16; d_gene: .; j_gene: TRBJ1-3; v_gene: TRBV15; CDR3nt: TGTGCCACCAGCAGAGGGGGGGGCAACTCTGGAAACACCATATATTTT; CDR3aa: CATSRGGGNSGNTIYF
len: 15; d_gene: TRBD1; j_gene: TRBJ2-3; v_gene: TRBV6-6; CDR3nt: TGTGCCAGCAGTTCAGGGGGCTTTAGCACAGATACGCAGTATTTT; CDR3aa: CASSSGGFSTDTQYF
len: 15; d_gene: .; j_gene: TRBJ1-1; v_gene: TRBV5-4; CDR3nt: TGTGCCAGCAGCCTATCGGGACACCCGAACACTGAAGCTTTCTTT; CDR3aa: CASSLSGHPNTEAFF
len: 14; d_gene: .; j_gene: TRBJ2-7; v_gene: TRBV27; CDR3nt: TGTGCCAGCAGTTTATGGGAGAGTGGCTACGAGCAGTACTTC; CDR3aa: CASSLWESGYEQYF
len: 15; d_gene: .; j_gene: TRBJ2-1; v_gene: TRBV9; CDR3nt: TGTGCCAGCAGCGCTCAGCGGACCTCCTACAATGAGCAGTTCTTC; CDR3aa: CASSAQRTSYNEQFF